This T cell receptor beta chain comes out of a study of blood T cell repertoires in COVID-19. Background on the study: Acute and convalescent COVID-19 specimens originated in the United States, Italy and Spain.

Method: immunoSEQ multiplex PCR; TCRdb's copy keeps in-frame clones and lacks some. This table has about 200,000 clones, 70% to 90% appearing once. V gave up 6 bases and J gave up 3 bases, with 9 bases separating them. Germline V gene sequence: CDR1 MNHNY, CDR2 SVGAGI (reference sequence). CDR3 length: 12 amino acids. This sequence originates from a woman between 70 and 85 years old with acute or convalescent COVID-19. Sequencing input: peripheral blood. The rearrangement uses TRBV6-6 and TRBJ2-7; tentative D call: TRBD1 (5 bases). CDR3 coding DNA: TGTGCCAGCAGCCAGGACAACTACGAGCAGTACTTC. Its translation: CASSQDNYEQYF.